A single T cell receptor (beta chain) is shown here with its context. This sample stems from a study of blood T cell repertoires in COVID-19. The wider study: The analysed material was cDNA or gDNA that came from T cells, B-cell-depleted T cells, or PBMCs.

Germline V gene sequence: CDR1 LNHDA, CDR2 SQIVND (reference sequence). This CDR3 has 16 residues. V lost 3 bases and J lost 5, with 16 bases in between. How the authors handled the data: How many nucleated cells were present was estimated from reference gene primer amplification. Here immunoSEQ multiplex PCR was the method, and the copy in TCRdb shows in-frame clones only, minus some. V, J and clone size are those of that table, while D and trimming were read from the DNA. The repertoire has about 280,000 clones, 85% of them found once; the top ten carry 2% to 3%. What was sequenced was PBMCs or T cells enriched from blood (not recorded which). The source is a woman aged 45-59 years who had recovered from COVID-19. The V gene is TRBV19, the J gene TRBJ1-4; maybe TRBD1 (5 bases). CDR3 protein: CASSIERGRENEKLFF. CDR3 nucleotides: TGTGCCAGTAGTATCGAGAGGGGACGGGAGAATGAAAAACTGTTTTTT.